The 20 T cell receptor beta chains in this list originate from one sample, sequenced in a study of vaccination and CD4 T cells after COVID-19. The sample's treatment: approximately nine-day PBMC culture with coronavirus spike peptide pools or control peptides (ViraFEST assay). Their specific antigens are unknown. An Oncomine TCR Beta short-read assay was used to sequence the DNA from cultured CD4+ T cells. TCRdb called the PCR reads again in MiXCR, with one record for every CDR3 protein. This table holds 15,000 to 20,000 distinct CDR3 sequences, less than 75% found once. Sequenced material: CD4+ T cells from blood, cultured in vitro. The receptors shown here come from a human donor who had recovered from COVID-19.

This sequence joins TRBV10-3 and TRBJ1-2; no clear D. This CDR3 has 15 residues. Germline CDR1 is ENHRY and CDR2 is SYGVKD. V dropped 7 bases and J dropped 6 bases, with 21 bases sitting between them. The DNA for the CDR3 is TGTGCCATCACCGGTCCTCGGGTAGGGTCAGATGGCTACACCTTC. It yields the protein CAITGPRVGSDGYTF.

This rearrangement joins TRBV12-3 or TRBV12-4 to TRBJ2-5; possible D gene TRBD2, 6 bases. Trimming took 1 base from V and 7 from J, leaving 13 bases between them. The CDR3 covers 14 residues. The CDR3 protein is CASSLGGDWGTQYF. CDR3 coding DNA: TGTGCCAGCAGTTTAGGGGGGGACTGGGGGACCCAGTACTTC.

CDR3 bases: TGCAGTGCTAGTCGCTCAGGGGGGAAGGGTGAGCAGTTCTTC. It yields the protein CSASRSGGKGEQFF. The chain couples TRBV20-1 to TRBJ2-1; D is perhaps TRBD1 (7 bases). Germline loops: CDR1 DFQATT, CDR2 SNEGSKA (reference sequence). The CDR3 runs to 14 residues. The ends were cut back, 3 bases at V and 9 bases at J, with 18 bases in the middle.

CDR3 residues: CATSDSGQSPDTQYF. CDR3 DNA sequence: TGTGCCACCAGTGATTCCGGACAGAGTCCAGATACGCAGTATTTT. V is TRBV24-1 and J is TRBJ2-3; maybe TRBD1 (6 bases). This CDR3 has 15 amino acids. Germline V lookup: CDR1 KGHDR, CDR2 SFDVKD. Trimming removed 2 bases at V and 4 bases at J, with 12 bases between.

The rearrangement joins TRBV27 to TRBJ2-5; D not certain. The CDR3 spans 11 residues. Germline assignment: CDR1 MNHEY and CDR2 SMNVEV (reference sequence). The V end lost 4 bases, the J end lost 5 bases, and 5 bases lay between the germline ends. In DNA, the CDR3 is TGTGCCAGCAGTTCAGAGGAGACCCAGTACTTC. It yields the protein CASSSEETQYF.

The gene calls are TRBV30 and TRBJ2-5, with D tentatively TRBD2 (6 bases). The CDR3 runs to 15 residues. CDR1 and CDR2 from the germline V gene are GTSNPN and SVGIG (reference sequence). Deletions cut 5 bases from V and 1 base from J, with 17 bases between. The CDR3 loop reads CAWWAGMGVQETQYF. CDR3 in DNA: TGTGCCTGGTGGGCGGGGATGGGGGTCCAAGAGACCCAGTACTTC.

There are a few counts of this clonotype. This chain uses TRBV5-1 with TRBJ2-5; 10 bases match TRBD2. Trimming at V came to 0 bases and at J to 1 base, leaving 3 bases not matched to a gene. The CDR3 has 16 amino acids. Germline-derived CDR1 and CDR2 are SGHRS and YFSETQ. The CDR3 DNA follows: TGCGCCAGCAGCTTGGGGACTAGCGGTCTCCAAGAGACCCAGTACTTC. Amino acid sequence: CASSLGTSGLQETQYF.

This rearrangement joins TRBV10-2 to TRBJ1-1; D gene uncertain. This CDR3 is 13 amino acids long. Trimming took off 4 bases at V and 6 bases at J, with 12 bases between the two ends. Germline lookup yields CDR1 WSHSY and CDR2 SAAADI. CDR3 DNA: TGCGCCAGCAGTGTGTCCCCAAGGTCTGAAGCTTTCTTT. It translates to CASSVSPRSEAFF.

This clonotype was picked up a small number of times. This chain uses TRBV2 with TRBJ1-1; D is ambiguous. This CDR3 contains 13 residues. The ends were cut back, 1 base at V and 2 bases at J, with 5 bases in the middle. Germline lookup yields CDR1 SNHLY and CDR2 FYNNEI. CDR3 nucleotides: TGTGCCAGCAGTGAAGGCAGAAACACTGAAGCTTTCTTT. This encodes CASSEGRNTEAFF.

V usage is TRBV7-9 and J usage is TRBJ2-1; D uncertain. The J call may be wrong; the DNA end is better matched by TRBJ2-7. Germline loops: CDR1 SEHNR, CDR2 FQNEAQ (reference sequence). The CDR3 runs to 11 residues. CDR3 residues: CASSLAGEQYF. Written as DNA, the CDR3 is TGTGCCAGCAGCTTAGCGGGTGAGCAGTACTTC.

The CDR3 loop reads CSASGRPGQGSDTQYF. CDR3 nucleotide sequence: TGCAGTGCTAGTGGGCGACCGGGACAGGGCTCAGATACGCAGTATTTT. The V call is TRBV20-1, the J call TRBJ2-3, with TRBD1 matching 9 bases. The CDR3 has 16 amino acids. The ends lost 3 bases at V and 4 bases at J; junction bases unmatched: 11. Germline CDR1 reads DFQATT; CDR2 reads SNEGSKA (reference sequence).

Regarding this clonotype: A junction end diverges from the germline sequence, so it may reflect a read error. The chain carries TRBV19 and TRBJ2-2; possible D gene TRBD2, 5 bases. This CDR3 contains 13 residues. From germline, CDR1 is LNHDA and CDR2 SQIVND (reference sequence). Here the CDR3 reads CASSNTNTGELSF. The CDR3 nucleotides read TGTGCCAGTAGCAACACGAACACCGGGGAGCTGTCTTTT.

The chain joins TRBV7-9 to TRBJ2-7; tentative D call: TRBD2 (6 bases). The germline V gene has CDR1 SEHNR and CDR2 FQNEAQ (reference sequence). CDR3 size: 14 residues. Trimming took off 5 bases at V and 3 bases at J, with 14 bases between the two ends. CDR3 coding DNA: TGTGCCAGCAGCGAGGGACTGCAAAACTACGAGCAGTACTTC. Protein: CASSEGLQNYEQYF.

This clonotype came up a few times. The chain combines TRBV7-8 with TRBJ1-5; the match to TRBD1 covers 9 bases. Germline loops: CDR1 SGHVS, CDR2 FQNEAQ. Trimming cost V 5 bases and J 2 bases; bases outside gene matches: 7. The CDR3 has 16 amino acids. CDR3 nucleotides: TGTGCCAGCAGCCCCACAGGGGGCAGGGGCAATCAGCCCCAGCATTTT. The encoded protein is CASSPTGGRGNQPQHF.

This chain connects TRBV7-3 to TRBJ1-1, with D uncertain. This CDR3 contains 15 residues. CDR1 is SGHTA and CDR2 is FQGTGA in the germline V gene. V dropped 2 bases and J dropped 7 bases, with 17 bases sitting between them. The CDR3, as DNA: TGTGCCAGCAGCTTAGGTCGGGGTCTAAAAGGTGAAGCTTTCTTT. This translates into CASSLGRGLKGEAFF. The full variable domain, rest sourced from reference TRBV7-3 and TRBJ1-1, is GAGVSQTPSNKVTEKGKYVELRCDPISGHTALYWYRQSLGQGPEFLIYFQGTGAADDSGLPNDRFFAVRPEGSVSTLKIQRTERGDSAVYLCASSLGRGLKGEAFFGQGTRLTVV.

V gene TRBV5-1 combines with J gene TRBJ1-6; D unresolved. The V gene's germline CDR1 is SGHRS and CDR2 YFSETQ. There are 14 residues in the CDR3. Trimming cost V 7 bases and J 10 bases, with 18 bases left between them. This CDR3 reads CASELEGRESPLHF. CDR3 coding DNA: TGCGCCAGCGAGTTGGAGGGAAGGGAATCACCCCTCCACTTT. Full variable domain (missing parts from reference TRBV5-1 and TRBJ1-6): KAGVTQTPRYLIKTRGQQVTLSCSPISGHRSVSWYQQTPGQGLQFLFEYFSETQRNKGNFPGRFSGRQFSNSRSEMNVSTLELGDSALYLCASELEGRESPLHFGNGTRLTVT.

V usage is TRBV4-1 and J usage is TRBJ2-5, with D perhaps matching TRBD2 (6 bases). The length of the CDR3 is 17 residues. CDR1 is MGHRA and CDR2 is YSYEKL in the germline V gene. Between the trimmed V and J ends, which lost 1 base and 7 bases, there was a span of 22 bases. In DNA form, the CDR3 reads TGCGCCAGCAGCCAAGGACTCCGGAGGGTTGGGGTTGGGACCCAGTACTTC. Protein: CASSQGLRRVGVGTQYF.

Only a few counts were recorded for this clonotype. This sequence joins TRBV20-1 and TRBJ1-1; 9 nucleotides agree with TRBD1. The V gene's germline CDR1 is DFQATT and CDR2 SNEGSKA (reference sequence). V lost 6 bases, J lost 4 bases, and 9 bases stayed unmatched. The CDR3 runs 14 residues. The CDR3 nucleotides are TGCAGTGCCAGGACAGGGGTGTCCGCCACTGAAGCTTTCTTT. Translating it yields CSARTGVSATEAFF.

The V call is TRBV19, the J call TRBJ2-2; the match to TRBD1 covers 7 bases. Germline V lookup: CDR1 LNHDA, CDR2 SQIVND (reference sequence). The V gene end was trimmed by 8 bases and the J gene end by 0 bases; junction bases not matched to a gene: 3. The CDR3 totals 14 residues. The chain's CDR3 is CASRQGPNTGELFF. The CDR3 nucleotides read TGTGCCAGTCGACAGGGACCGAACACCGGGGAGCTGTTTTTT.

V and J are TRBV6-1 and TRBJ1-6; 7 bases match TRBD1. Germline V lookup: CDR1 MNHNS, CDR2 SASEGT. Germline trimming cut 5 bases from V and 10 bases from J; bases unmatched to any gene: 11. The CDR3 length is 15 residues. The CDR3 is CASSRETGRNSPLHF. The CDR3 DNA reads as TGTGCCAGCAGTAGGGAGACAGGGAGGAACTCACCCCTCCACTTT.